Included here is one T cell receptor beta chain sequence, with context. The sample is drawn from a study of CD8 T cells in ankylosing spondylitis. Trimming shortened V by 5 bases and J by 6 bases, and 17 bases separated the two germline ends. The CDR3 totals 15 residues. In germline, CDR1 is MNHEY, CDR2 SMNVEV (reference sequence). Each CDR3 protein gets one entry after TCRdb re-called the 5' RACE reads with MiXCR. Of about 260,000 distinct CDR3 sequences in the sample, roughly 20% were seen once. Sequenced: blood, either unsorted or a sorted T cell fraction (not recorded which). The sequence was obtained from a male donor with ankylosing spondylitis or in good health (not recorded which). The J gene is TRBJ1-5, the V gene TRBV27, with D tentatively TRBD1 (5 bases). This CDR3 is CASSDHLGGGQPQHF. The CDR3 DNA follows: TGTGCCAGCAGTGATCATCTGGGGGGTGGTCAGCCCCAGCATTTT.